This TCR beta chain was sequenced for a study of PD-1 blockade in classical Hodgkin lymphoma. Profiling relied on immunoSEQ multiplex PCR, and the TCRdb table lists in-frame clones only, not all of them. This sample has about 94,000 clones, with approximately 92% found just once. In germline, CDR1 is GTSNPN, CDR2 SVGIG (reference sequence). CDR3 size: 15 residues. V lost 0 bases, J lost 5 bases, and 5 bases stayed unmatched. Every patient relapsed after autologous stem cell transplantation, and brentuximab vedotin exposure varied. The study recorded best responses of complete response, partial response or progressive disease.

The sample consisted of peripheral blood mononuclear cells (PBMCs), taken before the second cycle of nivolumab. The chain uses TRBV30 and TRBJ2-5, with TRBD2 matching over 11 bases. The clonotype comes from a human donor with classical Hodgkin lymphoma. Here the CDR3 DNA reads TGTGCCTGGAGTGTATTCACTAGCGGGAGTGAGACCCAGTACTTC. This gives the protein CAWSVFTSGSETQYF. The variable domain in full, with the rest retrieved from reference TRBV30 and TRBJ2-5, is SQTIHQWPATLVQPVGSPLSLECTVEGTSNPNLYWYRQAAGRGLQLLFYSVGIGQISSEVPQNLSASRPQDRQFILSSKKLLLSDSGFYLCAWSVFTSGSETQYFGPGTRLLVL.